The next 5 T cell receptor beta chains were all read from a single sample in a study of T cell changes during pregnancy in multiple sclerosis. Data came from immunoSEQ multiplex PCR; TCRdb stores just in-frame clones and leaves some out. The data show under 40,000 clones, with around nine tenths seen just once and roughly a tenth held by the top ten. The material was CD8+ T cells from peripheral blood mononuclear cells, obtained before pregnancy. These receptor sequences come from a female donor with multiple sclerosis, enrolled in a pregnancy study.

By share of the sample, this clone is medium-sized (0.01 to 0.1%). The J gene is TRBJ1-1, the V gene TRBV4-3; maybe TRBD1 (6 bases). The germline CDR1 and CDR2 sequences are LGHNA and YSLEER. CDR3 length: 14 amino acids. The V and J ends lost 1 base and 1 base respectively, with 7 bases between them. DNA for the CDR3: TGCGCCAGCAGCCAAGGGACAGAGAACACTGAAGCTTTCTTT. Protein product: CASSQGTENTEAFF.

The V gene is TRBV19, the J gene TRBJ1-1, with D perhaps TRBD1 (6 bases). The CDR3 extends over 14 amino acids. V was pared by 7 bases and J by 1 base, with 13 bases between. Germline V gives CDR1 LNHDA, CDR2 SQIVND (reference sequence). CDR3 bases: TGTGCCAGTATCTTGCGGGGGCAGAACACTGAAGCTTTCTTT. This encodes CASILRGQNTEAFF.

The genes are TRBV29-1 and TRBJ2-7; 11 bases fit TRBD1. This CDR3 spans 14 amino acids. Germline V gives CDR1 SQVTM, CDR2 ANQGSEA. V trimming: 5 bases; J trimming: 4 bases; junction bases outside the gene matches: 7. The CDR3 DNA sequence: TGCAGCGTTTCCTTGGGGACAGGGGGTTACGAGCAGTACTTC. Protein sequence: CSVSLGTGGYEQYF.

The genes are TRBV10-3 and TRBJ2-5; perhaps TRBD1 as D (5 bases). Trimming pared 6 bases from V and 5 bases from J, leaving 13 bases between. The CDR3 runs 13 residues. Germline V gene sequence: CDR1 ENHRY, CDR2 SYGVKD. For the CDR3, the DNA is TGTGCCATCAGCGGCAGGGATCGGGAGACCCAGTACTTC. This translates into CAISGRDRETQYF.

The chain links TRBV4-1 to TRBJ1-1, with D possibly TRBD1 on 5 matching bases. This CDR3 is built from 17 residues. With 1 base removed from V and 3 bases from J, the gap between germline ends came to 18 bases. The germline V gene encodes CDR1 MGHRA and CDR2 YSYEKL. Here the CDR3 reads CASSQVWTGGRDTEAFF. The CDR3 DNA is TGCGCCAGCAGCCAAGTGTGGACCGGGGGTCGGGACACTGAAGCTTTCTTT.